The 2 T cell receptor beta chains below were found in one sample sequenced in a study of cytomegalovirus exposure and HLA in healthy donors. The PCR contained 60 Vbeta and 13 Jbeta primers. Method: immunoSEQ multiplex PCR; TCRdb's copy keeps in-frame clones and lacks some. The data hold some 180,000 clones, with 8.5% to 10% observed a single time. Source material: PBMCs. The origin of the receptors is a woman in her 30s in good health and CMV-seropositive.

The chain is built from TRBV6-5 and TRBJ2-5; TRBD1 matches 9 bases. With V trimmed by 5 bases and J by 4 bases, 5 bases remained unmatched. This CDR3 contains 14 residues. Germline V gives CDR1 MNHEY, CDR2 SVGAGI. The DNA of the CDR3 is TGTGCCAGCAGTCAGAACAGGGGGCTAGAGACCCAGTACTTC. Residues: CASSQNRGLETQYF.

With respect to this clone: The same CDR3 can be traced to other DNA sequences in this sample. The chain joins TRBV5-1 to TRBJ1-1; unclear D gene. The CDR3 contains 14 residues. Germline CDR1 SGHRS, CDR2 YFSETQ. The ends were cut back, 1 base at V and 1 base at J, with 8 bases in the middle. CDR3 loop: CASSLSRQNTEAFF. As DNA, the CDR3 is TGCGCCAGCAGCTTGTCCCGACAGAACACTGAAGCTTTCTTT.